This T cell receptor beta chain was retrieved from a study of cytotoxic CD8 clonotypes in ibrutinib-treated CLL. Study information: Sequenced samples delivered averages of 250,000 to 300,000 productive templates and around 100,000 productive rearrangements. General study results and limits: Clonotypes that were public were uncommon, and they contracted or stayed stable on treatment. Clonality went up at ibrutinib response and then declined back toward baseline at progression.

Comment on this clone: As yet, its antigen is unknown.

Only in-frame clones appear in the TCRdb table, and some are missing; sequencing was by immunoSEQ multiplex PCR. The data hold 270,000 or so clones, with roughly 76% observed a single time. Per germline, CDR1 SQVTM and CDR2 ANQGSEA. V shed 4 bases and J 5 bases; nucleotides not matched to a gene: 7. This CDR3 has 15 residues. Roughly 2.1 micrograms of genomic DNA came from cryopreserved PBMCs for TCR beta libraries. The V gene is TRBV29-1, the J gene TRBJ2-3; 12 nucleotides agree with TRBD2. Source: PBMCs, taken at disease progression, from a patient treated with ibrutinib. This TCR derives from a human donor with chronic lymphocytic leukemia. Here the CDR3 reads CSVALAGGLRDTQYF. DNA of the CDR3: TGCAGCGTTGCTCTAGCGGGAGGGTTGAGAGATACGCAGTATTTT.